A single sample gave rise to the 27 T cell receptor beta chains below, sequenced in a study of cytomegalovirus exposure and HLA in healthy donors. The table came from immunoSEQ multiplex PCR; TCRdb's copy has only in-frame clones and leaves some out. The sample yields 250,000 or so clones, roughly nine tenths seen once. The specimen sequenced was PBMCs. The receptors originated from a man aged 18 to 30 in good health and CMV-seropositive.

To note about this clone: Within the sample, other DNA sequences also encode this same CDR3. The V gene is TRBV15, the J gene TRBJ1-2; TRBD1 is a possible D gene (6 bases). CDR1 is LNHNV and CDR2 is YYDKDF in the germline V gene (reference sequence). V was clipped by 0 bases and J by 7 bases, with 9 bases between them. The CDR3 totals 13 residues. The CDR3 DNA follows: TGTGCCACCAGCAGAGACAGGGGAGGTGGCTACACCTTC. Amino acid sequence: CATSRDRGGGYTF.

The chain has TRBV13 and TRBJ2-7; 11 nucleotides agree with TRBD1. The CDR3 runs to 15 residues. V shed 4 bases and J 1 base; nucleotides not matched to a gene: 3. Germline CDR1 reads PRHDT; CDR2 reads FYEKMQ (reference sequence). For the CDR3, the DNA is TGTGCCAGCAGCTCCCGGGACAGGGGGTCCTACGAGCAGTACTTC. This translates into CASSSRDRGSYEQYF.

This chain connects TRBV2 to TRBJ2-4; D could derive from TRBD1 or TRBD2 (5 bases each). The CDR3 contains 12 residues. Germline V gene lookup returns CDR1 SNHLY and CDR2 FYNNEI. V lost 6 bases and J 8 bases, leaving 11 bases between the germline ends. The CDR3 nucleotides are TGTGCCAGCAGGGAGAGAGGGGACATTCAGTACTTC. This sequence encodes CASRERGDIQYF.

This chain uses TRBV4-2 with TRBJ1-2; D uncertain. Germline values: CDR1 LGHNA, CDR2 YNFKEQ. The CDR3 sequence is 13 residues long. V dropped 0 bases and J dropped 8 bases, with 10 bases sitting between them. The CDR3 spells CASSQDVAGGYTF. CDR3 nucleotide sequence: TGTGCCAGCAGCCAAGATGTGGCGGGCGGCTACACCTTC.

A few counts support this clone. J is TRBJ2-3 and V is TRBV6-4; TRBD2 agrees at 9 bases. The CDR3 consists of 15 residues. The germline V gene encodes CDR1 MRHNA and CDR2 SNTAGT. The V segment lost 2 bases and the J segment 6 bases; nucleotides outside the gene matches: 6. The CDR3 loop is CASSDVAGAADTQYF. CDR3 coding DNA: TGTGCCAGCAGTGACGTAGCGGGAGCGGCGGATACGCAGTATTTT.

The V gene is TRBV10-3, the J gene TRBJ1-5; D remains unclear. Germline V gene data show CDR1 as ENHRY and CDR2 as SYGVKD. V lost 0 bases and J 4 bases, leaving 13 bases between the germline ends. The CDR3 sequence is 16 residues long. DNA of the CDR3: TGTGCCATCAGTGAGTCTAGCGGTACCGCGAATCAGCCCCAGCATTTT. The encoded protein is CAISESSGTANQPQHF.

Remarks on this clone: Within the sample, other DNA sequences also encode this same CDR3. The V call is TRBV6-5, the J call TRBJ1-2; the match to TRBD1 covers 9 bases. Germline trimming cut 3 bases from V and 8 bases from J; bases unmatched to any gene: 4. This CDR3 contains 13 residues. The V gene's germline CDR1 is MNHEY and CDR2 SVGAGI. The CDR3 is CASSYRQGGGYTF. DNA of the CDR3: TGTGCCAGCAGTTATAGACAGGGGGGCGGCTACACCTTC.

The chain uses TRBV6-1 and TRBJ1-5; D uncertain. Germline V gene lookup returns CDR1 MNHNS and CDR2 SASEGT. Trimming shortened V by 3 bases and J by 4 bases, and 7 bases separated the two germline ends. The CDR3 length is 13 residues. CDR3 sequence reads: CASSDWENQPQHF. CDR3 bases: TGTGCCAGCAGTGACTGGGAGAATCAGCCCCAGCATTTT.

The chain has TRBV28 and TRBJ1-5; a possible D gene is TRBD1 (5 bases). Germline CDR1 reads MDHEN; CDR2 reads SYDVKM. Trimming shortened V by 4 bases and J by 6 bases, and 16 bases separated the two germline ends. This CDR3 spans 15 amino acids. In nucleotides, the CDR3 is TGTGCCAGCAGTTCGCTTGAGGGAGGGACTCAGCCCCAGCATTTT. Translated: CASSSLEGGTQPQHF.

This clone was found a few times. For the CDR3, the DNA is TGTGCCAGCAGCCCCTACGCCGGGGCAGATACGCAGTATTTT. It codes for CASSPYAGADTQYF. V usage is TRBV7-3 and J usage is TRBJ2-3; D possibly corresponds to TRBD2 (5 bases). Germline CDR1 and CDR2: SGHTA and FQGTGA. The V gene lost 5 bases and the J gene lost 4 bases, with 13 bases spanning the gap. The CDR3 consists of 14 residues.

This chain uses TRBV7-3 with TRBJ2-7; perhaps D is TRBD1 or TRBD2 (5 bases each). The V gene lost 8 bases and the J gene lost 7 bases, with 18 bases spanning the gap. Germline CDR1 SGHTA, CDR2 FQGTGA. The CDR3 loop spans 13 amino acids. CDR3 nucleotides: TGTGCCAGCGGTCTTGGGGGAGTGGGGGAGCAGTACTTC. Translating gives CASGLGGVGEQYF. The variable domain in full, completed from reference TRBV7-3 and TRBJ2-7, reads GAGVSQTPSNKVTEKGKYVELRCDPISGHTALYWYRQSLGQGPEFLIYFQGTGAADDSGLPNDRFFAVRPEGSVSTLKIQRTERGDSAVYLCASGLGGVGEQYFGPGTRLTVT.

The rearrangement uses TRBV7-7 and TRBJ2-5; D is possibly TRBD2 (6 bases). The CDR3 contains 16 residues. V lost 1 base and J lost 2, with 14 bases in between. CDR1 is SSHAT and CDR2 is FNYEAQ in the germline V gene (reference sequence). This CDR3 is CASSLGTSGPQETQYF. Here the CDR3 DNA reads TGTGCCAGCAGCTTAGGGACCAGCGGGCCTCAAGAGACCCAGTACTTC.

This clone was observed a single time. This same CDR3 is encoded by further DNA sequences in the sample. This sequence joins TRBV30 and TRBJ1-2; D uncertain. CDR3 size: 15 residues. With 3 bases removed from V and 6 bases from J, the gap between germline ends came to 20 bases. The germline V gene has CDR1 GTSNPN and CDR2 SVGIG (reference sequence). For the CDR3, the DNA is TGTGCCTGGAGCGTACAGCACACCCATTCGGATGGCTACACCTTC. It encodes CAWSVQHTHSDGYTF.

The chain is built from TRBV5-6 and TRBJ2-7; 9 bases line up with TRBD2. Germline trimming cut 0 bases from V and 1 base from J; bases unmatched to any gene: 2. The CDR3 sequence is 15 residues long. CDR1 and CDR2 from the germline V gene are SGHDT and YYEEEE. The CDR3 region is CASSLGLAGSYEQYF. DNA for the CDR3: TGTGCCAGCAGCTTGGGTCTAGCGGGATCCTACGAGCAGTACTTC.

CDR3 sequence (DNA): TGTGCCAGCAGTGGACAGGGGGCAAAGAACACTGAAGCTTTCTTT. It specifies CASSGQGAKNTEAFF. The V call is TRBV28, the J call TRBJ1-1; TRBD1 aligns across 11 bases. This CDR3 contains 15 residues. The germline CDR1 and CDR2 sequences are MDHEN and SYDVKM. The junction had 3 bases not matched to a gene; V was cut back by 5 bases and J by 1 base.

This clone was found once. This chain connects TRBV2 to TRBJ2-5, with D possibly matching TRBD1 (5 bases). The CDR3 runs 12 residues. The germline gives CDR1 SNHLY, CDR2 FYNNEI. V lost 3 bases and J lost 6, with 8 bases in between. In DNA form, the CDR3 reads TGTGCCAGCAGTGACAGGGCAAAGACCCAGTACTTC. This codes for CASSDRAKTQYF.

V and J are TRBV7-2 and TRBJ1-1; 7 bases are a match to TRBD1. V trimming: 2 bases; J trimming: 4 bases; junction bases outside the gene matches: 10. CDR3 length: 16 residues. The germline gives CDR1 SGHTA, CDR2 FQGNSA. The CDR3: CASSLPPRQGGTEAFF. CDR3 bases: TGTGCCAGCAGCTTACCCCCCCGGCAGGGGGGCACTGAAGCTTTCTTT.

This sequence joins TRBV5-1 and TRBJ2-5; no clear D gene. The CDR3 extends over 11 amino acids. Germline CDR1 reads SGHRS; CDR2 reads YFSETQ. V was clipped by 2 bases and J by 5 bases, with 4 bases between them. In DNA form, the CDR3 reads TGCGCCAGCAGCTTATGGGAGACCCAGTACTTC. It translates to CASSLWETQYF.

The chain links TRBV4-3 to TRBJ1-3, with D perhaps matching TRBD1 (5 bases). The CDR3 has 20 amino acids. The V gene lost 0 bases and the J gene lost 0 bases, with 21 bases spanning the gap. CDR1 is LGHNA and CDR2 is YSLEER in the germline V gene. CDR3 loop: CASSQDPQVRGQSSGNTIYF. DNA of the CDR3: TGCGCCAGCAGCCAAGATCCCCAGGTACGGGGCCAGAGCTCTGGAAACACCATATATTTT.

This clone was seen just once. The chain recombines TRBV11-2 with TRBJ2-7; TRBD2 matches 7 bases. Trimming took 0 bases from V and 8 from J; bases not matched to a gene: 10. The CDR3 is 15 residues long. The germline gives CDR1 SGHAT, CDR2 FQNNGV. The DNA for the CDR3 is TGTGCCAGCAGCTTAGACGTGCTAGCGGAGCTCCAGCAGTACTTC. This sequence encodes CASSLDVLAELQQYF.

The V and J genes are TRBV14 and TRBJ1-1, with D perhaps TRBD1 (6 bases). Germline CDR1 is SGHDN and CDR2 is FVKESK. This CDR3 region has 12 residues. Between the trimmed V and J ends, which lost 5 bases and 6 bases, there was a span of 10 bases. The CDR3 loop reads CASSGAGAEAFF. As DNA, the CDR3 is TGTGCCAGCAGCGGTGCAGGGGCTGAAGCTTTCTTT.

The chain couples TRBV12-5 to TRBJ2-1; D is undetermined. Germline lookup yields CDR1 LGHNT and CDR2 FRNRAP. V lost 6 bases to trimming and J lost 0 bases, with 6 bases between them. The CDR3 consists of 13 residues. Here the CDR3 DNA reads TGTGCTAGTGGGTGGAGCTCCTACAATGAGCAGTTCTTC. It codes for CASGWSSYNEQFF.

CDR3: CASSLEGGPYEQYF. CDR3 sequence (DNA): TGTGCCAGCAGCCTCGAAGGAGGGCCCTACGAGCAGTACTTC. The J gene is TRBJ2-7, the V gene TRBV7-9; maybe TRBD2 (6 bases). The ends were cut back, 5 bases at V and 2 bases at J, with 13 bases in the middle. Germline lookup yields CDR1 SEHNR and CDR2 FQNEAQ (reference sequence). The CDR3 runs to 14 residues.

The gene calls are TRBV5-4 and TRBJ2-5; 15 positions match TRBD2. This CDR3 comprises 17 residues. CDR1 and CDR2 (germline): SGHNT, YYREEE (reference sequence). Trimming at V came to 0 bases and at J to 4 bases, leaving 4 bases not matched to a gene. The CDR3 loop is CASSLVPGLAGGETQYF. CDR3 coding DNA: TGTGCCAGCAGCTTGGTTCCGGGACTAGCGGGAGGAGAGACCCAGTACTTC.

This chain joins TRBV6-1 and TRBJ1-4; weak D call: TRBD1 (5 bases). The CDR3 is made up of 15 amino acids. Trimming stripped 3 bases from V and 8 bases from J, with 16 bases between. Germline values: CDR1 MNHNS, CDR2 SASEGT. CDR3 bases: TGTGCCAGCAGTGAGTGGGGGTCCTTGGTCGAAAAACTGTTTTTT. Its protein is CASSEWGSLVEKLFF.

CDR3 sequence (DNA): TGTGCCTGGAGTGGCCAAAGTGGGGAGACCCAGTACTTC. Translation: CAWSGQSGETQYF. The V and J genes are TRBV30 and TRBJ2-5; no clear D. Trimming cost V 1 base and J 5 bases, with 11 bases left between them. This CDR3 is built from 13 residues. Germline CDR1 is GTSNPN and CDR2 is SVGIG (reference sequence).

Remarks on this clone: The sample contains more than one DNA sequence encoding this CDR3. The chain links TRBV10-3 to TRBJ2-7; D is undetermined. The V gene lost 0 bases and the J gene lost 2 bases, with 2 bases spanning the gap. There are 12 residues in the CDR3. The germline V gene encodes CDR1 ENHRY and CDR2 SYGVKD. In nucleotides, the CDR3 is TGTGCCATCAGTGAGTCGACCTACGAGCAGTACTTC. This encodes CAISESTYEQYF.